This T cell receptor beta chain was found in a study of T cells in narcolepsy. Study at large: Patients with NT1 or NT2 and healthy control donors were enrolled. Study observations and caveats: HCRT-specific and TRIB2-specific autoreactive clonotypes appeared among same-patient CSF and blood CD4+ clonotypes.

Only in-frame clones appear in the TCRdb table, and some are missing; sequencing was by immunoSEQ multiplex PCR. The data contain fewer than 25,000 clones, roughly 85% of them seen just once; the ten biggest clones take up approximately 10%. A note on this clone: Its antigen is currently unknown.

The sequence derives from a human donor in good health. Material: memory (CD45RA-) CD4+ T cells from blood.

This CDR3 reads CSARDIRELFF. The DNA for the CDR3 is TGCAGTGCTAGAGATATCAGGGAGCTGTTTTTT. The rearrangement links TRBV20-1 to TRBJ2-2; D gene uncertain. CDR3 length: 11 residues. Trimming took 0 bases from V and 9 from J, leaving 5 bases between them. CDR1 and CDR2 from the germline V gene are DFQATT and SNEGSKA (reference sequence).